This T cell receptor (beta chain) stems from a study of blood T cell repertoires in COVID-19. Whole-study context: Collection of acute and convalescent COVID-19 samples took place in the United States, Italy and Spain. From T cells, B-cell-depleted T cells, or PBMCs came the material, which was cDNA or gDNA.

The germline CDR1 and CDR2 sequences are LNHDA and SQIVND (reference sequence). CDR3 size: 14 residues. Trimming stripped 3 bases from V and 3 bases from J, with 12 bases between. Authors' data handling: Amplified reference gene primers provided the basis for estimating nucleated cell counts. The data were produced by immunoSEQ multiplex PCR, yet TCRdb's version contains in-frame clones alone and is incomplete. V, J and clone size derive from that table, while D and trimming were established from the DNA sequence. The sample contains approximately 98,000 clones, around 81% of which appear only once. The chain has TRBV19 and TRBJ2-7; D perhaps matches TRBD1 (5 bases). This sequence was found in a man aged 55 to 70 with acute or convalescent COVID-19. Sequenced input: peripheral blood. The CDR3 reads CASSMGRAGYEQYF. The CDR3 nucleotides are TGTGCCAGTAGTATGGGCAGGGCTGGCTACGAGCAGTACTTC.